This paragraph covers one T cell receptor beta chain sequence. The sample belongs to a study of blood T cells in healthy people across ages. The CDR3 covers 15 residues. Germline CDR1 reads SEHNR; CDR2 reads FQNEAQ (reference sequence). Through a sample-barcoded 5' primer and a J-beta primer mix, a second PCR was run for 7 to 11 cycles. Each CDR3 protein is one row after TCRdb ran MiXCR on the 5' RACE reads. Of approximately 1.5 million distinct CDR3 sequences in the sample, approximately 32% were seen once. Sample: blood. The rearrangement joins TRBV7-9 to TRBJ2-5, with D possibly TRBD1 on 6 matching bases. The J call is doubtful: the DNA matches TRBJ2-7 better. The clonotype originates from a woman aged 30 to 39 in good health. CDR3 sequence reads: CASSLDGYRDHEQYF. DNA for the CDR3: TGTGCCAGCAGCTTGGACGGCTACAGGGATCACGAGCAGTACTTC.